One sample yielded the 20 T cell receptor beta chains listed below, sequenced in a study of blood T cell repertoires in COVID-19 (dated by TCRdb to the early 2020s). Libraries were built with the immunoSEQ multiplex PCR assay. Not all clones reach the TCRdb copy of this immuneACCESS table, which keeps in-frame sequences only. Checked studies attribute under half of the gap to unresolved V genes and leave the rest unexplained. This sample comprises roughly 300,000 clones, approximately 91% of them detected only once. The leading ten clones occupy 2% to 2.5% of the sample. Sequenced material: peripheral blood. These receptors originate from a woman aged 25 to 39 with COVID-19, enrolled during active disease.

The chain uses TRBV7-9 and TRBJ1-1; D gene uncertain. V was clipped by 1 base and J by 5 bases, with 20 bases between them. The length of the CDR3 is 17 residues. Germline V gene sequence: CDR1 SEHNR, CDR2 FQNEAQ (reference sequence). The CDR3 DNA reads as TGTGCCAGCAGCTTAGAGGTAGGCCAGGCCCCCTCGACTGAAGCTTTCTTT. It codes for CASSLEVGQAPSTEAFF.

J is TRBJ1-1 and V is TRBV18, with 9 bases that match TRBD1. The CDR3 contains 15 residues. J was trimmed by 11 bases and V by 3 bases; bases with no gene match: 13. From germline, CDR1 is KGHSH and CDR2 LQKENI. CDR3 sequence (DNA): TGTGCCAGCTCACCCCCCGTTGACAGGGGGTCCTCGGCTTTCTTT. This encodes CASSPPVDRGSSAFF.

The chain has TRBV4-1 and TRBJ2-3, with TRBD2 identical over 7 bases. The CDR3 sequence is 16 residues long. CDR1 is MGHRA and CDR2 is YSYEKL in the germline V gene. Trimming at V came to 0 bases and at J to 2 bases, leaving 5 bases not matched to a gene. CDR3 sequence (DNA): TGCGCCAGCAGCCAAGAAGGCCGACTAGCCACAGATACGCAGTATTTT. It encodes CASSQEGRLATDTQYF.

The rearrangement joins TRBV10-2 to TRBJ1-1; the match to TRBD1 covers 9 bases. V was pared by 7 bases and J by 3 bases, with 3 bases of the junction left unmatched. Germline-derived CDR1 and CDR2 are WSHSY and SAAADI. The CDR3 consists of 13 residues. CDR3 amino acids: CASTWTGDTEAFF. In DNA, the CDR3 is TGCGCCAGCACTTGGACAGGGGACACTGAAGCTTTCTTT.

This rearrangement joins TRBV4-1 to TRBJ2-1; TRBD1 is a possible D gene (5 bases). The CDR3 covers 16 residues. Germline V gene data show CDR1 as MGHRA and CDR2 as YSYEKL. V lost 2 bases, J lost 6 bases, and 17 bases lay in between. CDR3 residues: CASSQQGANPFNEQFF. The DNA for the CDR3 is TGCGCCAGCAGCCAACAAGGGGCTAACCCTTTCAATGAGCAGTTCTTC.

The chain combines TRBV4-1 with TRBJ1-2; 9 bases agree with TRBD1. Germline-derived CDR1 and CDR2 are MGHRA and YSYEKL. The V gene end was trimmed by 1 base and the J gene end by 8 bases; junction bases not matched to a gene: 2. The CDR3 runs 13 residues. The CDR3 nucleotides are TGCGCCAGCAGCCAAGGGACAGGGGTAGGCTACACCTTC. Translated, it gives CASSQGTGVGYTF.

The chain joins TRBV30 to TRBJ1-2; 7 bases agree with TRBD1. This CDR3 contains 14 residues. Germline CDR1 GTSNPN, CDR2 SVGIG (reference sequence). J was trimmed by 2 bases and V by 5 bases; bases with no gene match: 8. The CDR3: CAWADRSKNYGYTF. The CDR3 region has the DNA TGTGCCTGGGCGGACAGGTCCAAAAACTATGGCTACACCTTC.

The chain links TRBV19 to TRBJ1-1; 7 bases fit TRBD1. CDR3 length: 16 residues. The junction had 15 bases not matched to a gene; V was cut back by 5 bases and J by 6 bases. The germline V gene has CDR1 LNHDA and CDR2 SQIVND (reference sequence). In nucleotides, the CDR3 is TGTGCCAGTAGTCATGCTAATTTCAGGGGGGAGGCTGAAGCTTTCTTT. This encodes CASSHANFRGEAEAFF.

CDR3 in amino acids: CASTQWAGGWNEQFF. In DNA form, the CDR3 reads TGTGCCAGCACCCAATGGGCAGGGGGATGGAATGAGCAGTTCTTC. This chain joins TRBV27 and TRBJ2-1, with TRBD1 matching 7 bases. Germline CDR1 reads MNHEY; CDR2 reads SMNVEV (reference sequence). Trimming cost V 7 bases and J 7 bases; bases outside gene matches: 13. This CDR3 spans 15 amino acids.

The chain employs TRBV2 and TRBJ2-7; 7 nucleotides align to TRBD1. From germline, CDR1 is SNHLY and CDR2 FYNNEI. After removal of 4 bases from V and 6 bases from J, the junction contained 3 bases not matched to a gene. The CDR3 contains 12 residues. As DNA, the CDR3 is TGTGCCAGCAGTGGGGACAGTTTCGAGCAGTACTTC. The encoded protein is CASSGDSFEQYF.

The V gene is TRBV30, the J gene TRBJ1-5, with 7 bases that match TRBD1. There are 14 residues in the CDR3. The V gene's germline CDR1 is GTSNPN and CDR2 SVGIG (reference sequence). The ends lost 2 bases at V and 0 bases at J; junction bases unmatched: 1. CDR3 sequence (DNA): TGTGCCTGGAGTAAGGGGGCTAGCAATCAGCCCCAGCATTTT. Protein product: CAWSKGASNQPQHF.

V usage is TRBV15 and J usage is TRBJ2-1; 12 bases line up with TRBD2. Germline CDR1 and CDR2: LNHNV and YYDKDF (reference sequence). V lost 2 bases and J lost 8; bases outside the gene matches: 10. The CDR3 is 17 amino acids. The CDR3 bases are TGTGCCACCAGCAGAAAGACGACTAGCGGGAGTACGGATGAGCAGTTCTTC. Translation: CATSRKTTSGSTDEQFF.

The V gene is TRBV7-9, the J gene TRBJ2-3; TRBD2 is a possible D gene (6 bases). In germline, CDR1 is SEHNR, CDR2 FQNEAQ (reference sequence). The CDR3 is 16 amino acids. V lost 2 bases and J lost 0, with 12 bases in between. The chain's CDR3 is CASSLLERVSTDTQYF. The DNA of the CDR3 is TGTGCCAGCAGCTTACTTGAGCGGGTTAGCACAGATACGCAGTATTTT.

This chain links TRBV27 with TRBJ1-3, with 9 bases that match TRBD1. With V trimmed by 5 bases and J by 0 bases, 8 bases remained unmatched. The CDR3 runs to 17 residues. Germline V CDR1 and CDR2: MNHEY, SMNVEV (reference sequence). CDR3 sequence (DNA): TGTGCCAGCAGTGCCGGGACAGGGCCTTACTCTGGAAACACCATATATTTT. Its translation: CASSAGTGPYSGNTIYF.

For this clone: Other DNA variants within this sample encode the same CDR3. This chain uses TRBV19 with TRBJ1-1, with a possible D match to TRBD1 (5 bases). V lost 3 bases and J lost 1, with 6 bases in between. Per the germline V gene, CDR1 is LNHDA and CDR2 is SQIVND (reference sequence). The CDR3 consists of 13 residues. CDR3 sequence (DNA): TGTGCCAGTAGTATCGGACAGAACACTGAAGCTTTCTTT. Its protein is CASSIGQNTEAFF.

The J gene is TRBJ1-5, the V gene TRBV19; the D gene is possibly TRBD1 (5 bases). CDR1 is LNHDA, CDR2 SQIVND, per germline (reference sequence). With 4 bases removed from V and 2 bases from J, the gap between germline ends came to 21 bases. This CDR3 region has 18 residues. The chain's CDR3 is CASSTTGGTIRGNQPQHF. In DNA, the CDR3 is TGTGCCAGTAGTACCACCGGAGGGACCATTAGGGGCAATCAGCCCCAGCATTTT.

Here the CDR3 reads CATLDRVNTEAFF. CDR3 bases: TGTGCCACCCTGGACAGGGTGAACACTGAAGCTTTCTTT. The chain employs TRBV25-1 and TRBJ1-1; 8 bases match TRBD1. Trimming at V came to 10 bases and at J to 0 bases, leaving 4 bases not matched to a gene. Germline lookup yields CDR1 MGHDK and CDR2 SYGVNS. This CDR3 has 13 amino acids.

As for this clone: Other DNA sequences of this sample code for an identical CDR3. This chain links TRBV19 with TRBJ2-2, with D hard to call. This CDR3 has 12 residues. Germline CDR1 reads LNHDA; CDR2 reads SQIVND (reference sequence). The V end was cut by 4 bases, the J end by 3 bases, with 3 bases between. The CDR3 here is CASSTYTGELFF. CDR3 nucleotide sequence: TGTGCCAGTAGTACTTACACCGGGGAGCTGTTTTTT. The full variable domain, rest sourced from reference TRBV19 and TRBJ2-2, is DGGITQSPKYLFRKEGQNVTLSCEQNLNHDAMYWYRQDPGQGLRLIYYSQIVNDFQKGDIAEGYSVSREKKESFPLTVTSAQKNPTAFYLCASSTYTGELFFGEGSRLTVL.

The chain uses TRBV11-3 and TRBJ2-5; maybe TRBD2 (6 bases). V gave up 1 base and J gave up 0 bases, with 6 bases separating them. The CDR3 sequence is 14 residues long. The germline V gene has CDR1 SGHNT and CDR2 YENEEA. CDR3 in DNA: TGTGCCAGCAGCTTAGGGGGGGACCAAGAGACCCAGTACTTC. This gives the protein CASSLGGDQETQYF.

The chain links TRBV29-1 to TRBJ1-3; a possible D gene is TRBD1 (5 bases). The V end was cut by 3 bases, the J end by 3 bases, with 9 bases between. This CDR3 contains 13 residues. The germline CDR1 and CDR2 sequences are SQVTM and ANQGSEA. CDR3 sequence (DNA): TGCAGCGTTGAGTCGGGGGGTGGAAACACCATATATTTT. It codes for CSVESGGGNTIYF.